This entry features one T cell receptor beta chain sequence. This table comes from immunoSEQ multiplex PCR, and its TCRdb copy is limited to in-frame clones, with some not included. The data show approximately 530,000 clones, 90% to 97% seen once. From germline, CDR1 is SGHVS and CDR2 FNYEAQ. The CDR3 runs 21 residues. The J segment lost 4 bases and the V segment lost 4 bases, leaving 20 bases of the junction unmatched. This sample is part of a study of shared clonotypes between healthy human individuals. Sequencing used naive CD4+ T cells sorted from blood. This sample's subset: CD45RA+ positively selected. This TCR derives from a woman aged 25 to 39 in good health. V usage is TRBV7-6 and J usage is TRBJ2-4, with 12 bases identical to TRBD2. The CDR3 loop is CASSSRPWASGRASGKNIQYF. CDR3 DNA sequence: TGTGCCAGCAGCTCACGCCCATGGGCTAGCGGGAGGGCCTCGGGGAAAAACATTCAGTACTTC.